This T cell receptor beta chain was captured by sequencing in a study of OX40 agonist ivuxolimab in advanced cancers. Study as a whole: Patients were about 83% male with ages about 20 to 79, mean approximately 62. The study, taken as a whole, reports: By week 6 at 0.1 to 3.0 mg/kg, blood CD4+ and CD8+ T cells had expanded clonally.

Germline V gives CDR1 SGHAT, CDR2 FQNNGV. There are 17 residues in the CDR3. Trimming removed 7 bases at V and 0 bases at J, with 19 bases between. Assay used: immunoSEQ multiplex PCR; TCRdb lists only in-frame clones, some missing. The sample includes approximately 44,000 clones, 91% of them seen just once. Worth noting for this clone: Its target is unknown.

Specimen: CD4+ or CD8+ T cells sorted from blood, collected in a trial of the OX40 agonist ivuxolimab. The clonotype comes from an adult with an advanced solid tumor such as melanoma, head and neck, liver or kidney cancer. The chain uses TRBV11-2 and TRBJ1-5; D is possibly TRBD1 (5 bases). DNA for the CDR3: TGTGCCAGCAACCGAAAGGGGTCAAGGAATAGCAATCAGCCCCAGCATTTT. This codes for CASNRKGSRNSNQPQHF.